These 15 T cell receptor beta chains were all obtained from the same sample, sequenced in a study of blood T cell repertoires in COVID-19. The repertoire was sequenced with immunoSEQ multiplex PCR; TCRdb's copy has only in-frame clones and lacks some. The sample has 180,000 or so clones; 86% are singletons. Sequencing was done on a sample of peripheral blood. The receptors come from a man between 18 and 29 years old with acute or convalescent COVID-19.

The chain couples TRBV7-8 to TRBJ2-1; 9 positions match TRBD1. The V segment lost 2 bases and the J segment 5 bases; nucleotides outside the gene matches: 4. The germline CDR1 and CDR2 sequences are SGHVS and FQNEAQ. The CDR3 sequence is 15 residues long. The CDR3: CASSLMGQGHNEQFF. The CDR3 region has the DNA TGTGCCAGCAGCTTAATGGGACAGGGCCACAATGAGCAGTTCTTC.

The rearrangement links TRBV10-1 to TRBJ1-1; tentative D call: TRBD1 (5 bases). This CDR3 is built from 14 residues. Trimming stripped 7 bases from V and 0 bases from J, with 12 bases between. Germline values: CDR1 WNHNN, CDR2 SYGVQD (reference sequence). The CDR3 region is CASMPGRMNTEAFF. The CDR3 DNA follows: TGCGCCAGCATGCCAGGGAGGATGAACACTGAAGCTTTCTTT.

The rearrangement uses TRBV29-1 and TRBJ1-1; TRBD1 might be the D (6 bases). Germline V gives CDR1 SQVTM, CDR2 ANQGSEA. The CDR3 is 14 residues long. The germline V and J ends were trimmed by 0 bases and 5 bases, with 13 bases remaining between them. The DNA for the CDR3 is TGCAGCGTTGAAGAGGTCAACAGGGATACTGAAGCTTTCTTT. Its translation is CSVEEVNRDTEAFF.

V usage is TRBV3-1 (or the pseudogene TRBV3-2) and J usage is TRBJ2-1, with D possibly TRBD2 on 7 matching bases. The CDR3 is made up of 15 amino acids. Germline V lookup: CDR1 LGHDT, CDR2 YNNKEL (reference sequence). V lost 3 bases and J lost 5, with 14 bases in between. The CDR3 is CASSQRGPRDNEQFF. The CDR3 DNA reads as TGTGCCAGCAGCCAGCGGGGGCCGAGAGACAATGAGCAGTTCTTC.

V is TRBV5-4 and J is TRBJ1-4; possibly TRBD1 for D (6 bases). CDR3 length: 16 residues. The V end lost 4 bases, the J end lost 5 bases, and 18 bases lay between the germline ends. Germline CDR1 SGHNT, CDR2 YYREEE (reference sequence). CDR3 protein: CASSPPGTPTNEKLFF. The CDR3 DNA is TGTGCCAGCAGCCCACCCGGGACACCGACAAATGAAAAACTGTTTTTT. Filled out from reference TRBV5-4 and TRBJ1-4, the complete variable domain reads ETGVTQSPTHLIKTRGQQVTLRCSSQSGHNTVSWYQQALGQGPQFIFQYYREEENGRGNFPPRFSGLQFPNYSSELNVNALELDDSALYLCASSPPGTPTNEKLFFGSGTQLSVL.

The chain's CDR3 is CASSLVEAGEQYV. DNA of the CDR3: TGTGCCAGCAGTTTGGTAGAGGCTGGTGAGCAGTACGTC. V usage is TRBV28 and J usage is TRBJ2-7, with D hard to call. Germline V gives CDR1 MDHEN, CDR2 SYDVKM. There are 13 residues in the CDR3. Trimming pared 3 bases from V and 7 bases from J, leaving 13 bases between.

The chain links TRBV28 to TRBJ1-2; maybe TRBD1 (5 bases). The CDR3 sequence is 15 residues long. Trimming removed 2 bases at V and 4 bases at J, with 14 bases between. Germline lookup yields CDR1 MDHEN and CDR2 SYDVKM. As DNA, the CDR3 is TGTGCCAGCAGTTTAACCGGGGGTAATCTCTATGGCTACACCTTC. Encoded protein: CASSLTGGNLYGYTF.

The chain carries TRBV7-9 and TRBJ1-4; D gene unclear. V gave up 2 bases and J gave up 7 bases, with 11 bases separating them. This CDR3 region has 14 residues. Looked up from germline, CDR1 is SEHNR and CDR2 is FQNEAQ (reference sequence). CDR3 nucleotide sequence: TGTGCCAGCAGCTTACTGTTCAACTCTGAAAAACTGTTTTTT. It codes for CASSLLFNSEKLFF.

This chain uses TRBV9 with TRBJ1-6; no definite D call. The ends were cut back, 6 bases at V and 10 bases at J, with 11 bases in the middle. The CDR3 sequence is 12 residues long. Germline CDR1 is SGDLS and CDR2 is YYNGEE. The CDR3 sequence is CASNTGISPLHF. CDR3 bases: TGTGCCAGCAACACCGGGATATCACCCCTCCACTTT.

This clone was found a few times. This chain uses TRBV7-8 with TRBJ2-2; TRBD1 aligns across 9 bases. This CDR3 is built from 15 residues. Trimming removed 3 bases from V and 5 bases from J; junction bases left unmatched: 4. The germline CDR1 and CDR2 sequences are SGHVS and FQNEAQ. The chain's CDR3 is CASSLGTGITGELFF. CDR3 nucleotides: TGTGCCAGCAGCTTGGGGACAGGGATTACCGGGGAGCTGTTTTTT. The variable domain in full, with the rest retrieved from reference TRBV7-8 and TRBJ2-2, is GAGVSQSPRYKVAKRGQDVALRCDPISGHVSLFWYQQALGQGPEFLTYFQNEAQLDKSGLPSDRFFAERPEGSVSTLKIQRTQQEDSAVYLCASSLGTGITGELFFGEGSRLTVL.

The genes are TRBV9 and TRBJ2-5, with 13 bases that match TRBD2. CDR1 and CDR2 from the germline V gene are SGDLS and YYNGEE. V shed 3 bases, J shed 3 bases, and the junction held 8 bases outside the gene matches. This CDR3 has 17 amino acids. The CDR3 reads CASSAGLAGDLKETQYF. Written as DNA, the CDR3 is TGTGCCAGCAGCGCCGGACTAGCGGGGGACCTTAAAGAGACCCAGTACTTC.

This clone was counted a single time. Different DNA sequences within this sample yield the same CDR3. The V and J genes are TRBV11-3 and TRBJ1-1; unclear D gene. Germline V CDR1 and CDR2: SGHNT, YENEEA. The CDR3 covers 13 residues. V lost 2 bases, J lost 2 bases, and 6 bases lay in between. In DNA form, the CDR3 reads TGTGCCAGCAGCTTACAGGAAAACACTGAAGCTTTCTTT. Translated, it gives CASSLQENTEAFF.

The chain is built from TRBV30 and TRBJ1-2, with a possible D match to TRBD1 (5 bases). Deletions cut 2 bases from V and 6 bases from J, with 10 bases between. The CDR3 consists of 12 residues. The V gene's germline CDR1 is GTSNPN and CDR2 SVGIG (reference sequence). The chain's CDR3 is CAWSIMGHGYTF. The CDR3 nucleotides are TGTGCCTGGAGTATCATGGGGCATGGCTACACCTTC.

V is TRBV7-9 and J is TRBJ2-5; 7 nucleotides agree with TRBD1. Looked up from germline, CDR1 is SEHNR and CDR2 is FQNEAQ (reference sequence). The CDR3 runs to 15 residues. J lost 2 bases, V lost 6 bases, and 9 bases had no gene match. In DNA, the CDR3 is TGTGCCAGCAGTTTCGGGACAGCCTTTCAAGAGACCCAGTACTTC. It codes for CASSFGTAFQETQYF.

This rearrangement joins TRBV6-5 to TRBJ1-1; a possible D gene is TRBD1 (6 bases). The CDR3 is 14 residues long. The V end was cut by 7 bases, the J end by 4 bases, with 16 bases between. CDR1 and CDR2 (germline): MNHEY, SVGAGI. This CDR3 is CASNQGPTFTEAFF. The DNA of the CDR3 is TGTGCCAGCAATCAGGGGCCGACTTTCACTGAAGCTTTCTTT.